This TCR beta chain was captured in a study of identical twins. The study's findings and limits: Conclusions were drawn cross-sectionally by statistical analysis, without following the same donors.

TCRdb called the 5' RACE reads again in MiXCR, with one record for every CDR3 protein. The table records 570,000 or so distinct CDR3 sequences, 9.5% to 10% of them present only once. This clonotype was detected only a few times. Its matching antigen is unknown. The CDR3 has 16 residues. Losses at the gene ends were 0 bases for V and 4 bases for J; bases not matched to a gene: 1. Germline V CDR1 and CDR2: SGHRS, YFSETQ. These data were likewise used in another study, on yellow fever vaccine responses in identical twins. That source notes: Vaccine T cell responses of twins reportedly seemed partly convergent and partly personalized.

The source is a woman aged 18-30 years in good health. The V call is TRBV5-1, the J call TRBJ2-3; 14 bases are shared with TRBD2. Sequencing was carried out using PBMCs. The CDR3, as DNA: TGCGCCAGCAGCTTGGTGGGACTAGCGGGAGCAGATACGCAGTATTTT. The encoded protein is CASSLVGLAGADTQYF. The full variable domain, in which reference TRBV5-1 and TRBJ2-3 provide the parts outside the CDR3, is KAGVTQTPRYLIKTRGQQVTLSCSPISGHRSVSWYQQTPGQGLQFLFEYFSETQRNKGNFPGRFSGRQFSNSRSEMNVSTLELGDSALYLCASSLVGLAGADTQYFGPGTRLTVL.